The 9 T cell receptor beta chains below all came from one sample that was sequenced in a study of OX40 agonist ivuxolimab in advanced cancers. The library was obtained by the immunoSEQ multiplex PCR assay. What TCRdb holds here is the immuneACCESS table cut down to in-frame rearrangements. Part of the clones is not present; checked against another copy, under half of the missing clones reflect an unresolved V gene, and the others are unexplained. Counted in this sample were about 31,000 clones; over 90% of them appeared once. The leading ten clones occupy more than 20% of the sample. This specimen was CD4+ or CD8+ T cells sorted from blood, taken in a trial of the OX40 agonist ivuxolimab. The receptor set was obtained from an adult with an advanced solid tumor such as melanoma, head and neck, liver or kidney cancer.

The chain recombines TRBV2 with TRBJ1-3; D might be TRBD1 (5 bases). CDR3 length equals 15 residues. V was trimmed by 6 bases and J by 4 bases, leaving 16 bases between them. Germline CDR1 and CDR2: SNHLY and FYNNEI. CDR3 loop: CASRHSRVSGNTIYF. DNA of the CDR3: TGTGCCAGCAGGCACTCCAGGGTGTCGGGAAACACCATATATTTT.

V usage is TRBV6-1 and J usage is TRBJ2-5; 11 bases are a match to TRBD1. The J call may be incorrect, as the DNA end agrees better with TRBJ2-7. The CDR3 has 14 amino acids. Germline lookup yields CDR1 MNHNS and CDR2 SASEGT. The CDR3 DNA follows: TGTGCCAGCAGTATGGACAGGGGGCTTAACGAGCAGTACTTC. Encoded protein: CASSMDRGLNEQYF.

The J gene is TRBJ2-7, the V gene TRBV19; possible D gene TRBD1, 5 bases. The germline V and J ends were trimmed by 5 bases and 6 bases, with 11 bases remaining between them. The CDR3 consists of 12 residues. Germline CDR1 is LNHDA and CDR2 is SQIVND (reference sequence). CDR3 residues: CASSADSSEQYF. CDR3 nucleotide sequence: TGTGCCAGTAGTGCCGACAGTAGCGAGCAGTACTTC.

The chain has TRBV2 and TRBJ1-1; 8 bases align to TRBD1. Germline CDR1 is SNHLY and CDR2 is FYNNEI. The CDR3 runs to 13 residues. Trimming at V came to 11 bases and at J to 1 base, leaving 6 bases not matched to a gene. CDR3 DNA sequence: TGTGCCGGAGGACAGGGACCGAACACTGAAGCTTTCTTT. This translates into CAGGQGPNTEAFF.

The sample holds one count of this clone. The J gene is TRBJ2-7, the V gene TRBV9; D uncertain. CDR1 is SGDLS, CDR2 YYNGEE, per germline. V was pared by 0 bases and J by 5 bases, with 18 bases between. The CDR3 runs to 16 residues. DNA for the CDR3: TGTGCCAGCAGCGTAGATAGTGGGCCCATAGTCAACGAGCAGTACTTC. The encoded protein is CASSVDSGPIVNEQYF.

The chain employs TRBV10-3 and TRBJ2-3, with 11 bases identical to TRBD2. From germline, CDR1 is ENHRY and CDR2 SYGVKD. Unmatched junction bases numbered 7, after V lost 2 bases and J lost 3 bases. The CDR3 sequence is 17 residues long. CDR3 loop: CAISENPGLAVTDTQYF. The CDR3 nucleotides are TGTGCCATCAGTGAGAACCCGGGACTAGCGGTGACAGATACGCAGTATTTT.

This clone occurred a few times. The chain carries TRBV5-1 and TRBJ2-7; D may be TRBD2 (7 bases). The CDR3 covers 15 residues. V was trimmed by 4 bases and J by 4 bases, leaving 18 bases between them. The germline CDR1 and CDR2 sequences are SGHRS and YFSETQ. Here the CDR3 DNA reads TGCGCCAGCAGCCTAGCCGGGGGGCGTGCGTACGAGCAGTACTTC. Its translation: CASSLAGGRAYEQYF. The full variable domain, in which reference TRBV5-1 and TRBJ2-7 provide the parts outside the CDR3, is KAGVTQTPRYLIKTRGQQVTLSCSPISGHRSVSWYQQTPGQGLQFLFEYFSETQRNKGNFPGRFSGRQFSNSRSEMNVSTLELGDSALYLCASSLAGGRAYEQYFGPGTRLTVT.

This clone was detected only once. The rearrangement links TRBV19 to TRBJ2-7; 9 nucleotides match TRBD1. The V gene's germline CDR1 is LNHDA and CDR2 SQIVND (reference sequence). The V segment lost 9 bases and the J segment 3 bases; nucleotides outside the gene matches: 9. This CDR3 has 14 amino acids. CDR3 DNA: TGTGCCAGCCAGGACCCGACAGGGGGCTACGAGCAGTACTTC. Translation gives CASQDPTGGYEQYF.

The J gene is TRBJ2-7, the V gene TRBV27, with 7 positions matching TRBD2. The germline CDR1 and CDR2 sequences are MNHEY and SMNVEV (reference sequence). This CDR3 has 14 amino acids. V trimming: 5 bases; J trimming: 5 bases; junction bases outside the gene matches: 9. The DNA for the CDR3 is TGTGCCAGCAGTCTAGCGGCGGGAGTGGACGAGCAGTACTTC. Its protein is CASSLAAGVDEQYF.